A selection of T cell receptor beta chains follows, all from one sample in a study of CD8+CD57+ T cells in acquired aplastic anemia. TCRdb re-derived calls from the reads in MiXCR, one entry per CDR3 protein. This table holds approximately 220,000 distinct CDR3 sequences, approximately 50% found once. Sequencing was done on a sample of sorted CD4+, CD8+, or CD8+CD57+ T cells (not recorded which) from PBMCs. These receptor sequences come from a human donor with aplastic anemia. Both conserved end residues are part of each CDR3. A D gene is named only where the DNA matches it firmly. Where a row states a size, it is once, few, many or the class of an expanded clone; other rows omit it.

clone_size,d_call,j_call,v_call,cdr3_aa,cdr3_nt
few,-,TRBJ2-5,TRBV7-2,CASSLGGAVETQYF,TGTGCCAGCAGCTTAGGGGGGGCGGTAGAGACCCAGTACTTC
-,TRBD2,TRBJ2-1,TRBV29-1,CSVEGQTSGSLSYNEQLF,TGCAGCGTTGAAGGACAGACTAGCGGGAGTCTATCCTACAATGAGCAGCTCTTC
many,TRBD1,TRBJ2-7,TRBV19,CASSIGGTGGIEQYF,TGTGCCAGTAGTATAGGGGGTACAGGGGGTATCGAGCAGTACTTC
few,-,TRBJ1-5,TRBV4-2,CASSRDTFYGSNQPQHF,TGTGCCAGCAGCCGGGATACGTTTTATGGTAGCAATCAGCCCCAGCATTTT
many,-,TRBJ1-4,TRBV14,CASSQSNTEKLFF,TGTGCCAGCAGCCAAAGTAACACTGAAAAACTGTTTTTT
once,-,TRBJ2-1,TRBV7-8,CASSLTRIGNEQFF,TGTGCCAGCAGCTTAACGAGAATTGGCAATGAGCAGTTCTTC
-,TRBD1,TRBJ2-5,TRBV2,CASWYRGTETQYF,TGTGCCAGTTGGTACAGGGGCACAGAGACCCAGTACTTC
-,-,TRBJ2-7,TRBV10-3,CAISVSGTEPPEQYF,TGTGCCATCAGTGTCTCTGGTACAGAACCTCCCGAGCAGTACTTC
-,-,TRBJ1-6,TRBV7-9,CASSRTGPGQQYNSPLHF,TGTGCCAGCAGCCGTACGGGGCCCGGACAGCAATATAATTCACCCCTCCACTTT
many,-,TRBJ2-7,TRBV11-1,CASSLGPRQQQYF,TGTGCCAGCAGCTTAGGCCCAAGACAACAGCAGTACTTC
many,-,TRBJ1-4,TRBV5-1,CASRFQGWDNEKLFF,TGCGCCAGCAGATTCCAGGGTTGGGATAATGAAAAACTGTTTTTT
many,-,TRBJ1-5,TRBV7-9,CASSYLGVNQPQHF,TGTGCCAGCAGTTACCTGGGGGTCAATCAGCCCCAGCATTTT
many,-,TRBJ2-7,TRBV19,CASSIAPREGRSYEQYF,TGTGCCAGTAGTATAGCCCCGCGGGAAGGCCGGTCCTACGAGCAGTACTTC
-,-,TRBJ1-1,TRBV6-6,CASSYIYGGSTEAFF,TGTGCCAGCAGTTACATTTACGGCGGGAGCACTGAAGCTTTCTTT
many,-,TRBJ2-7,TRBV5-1,CASSVGESYEQYF,TGCGCCAGCAGCGTAGGGGAAAGCTACGAGCAGTACTTC
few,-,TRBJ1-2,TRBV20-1,CSARVGYGYTF,TGCAGTGCTAGAGTGGGCTATGGCTACACCTTC
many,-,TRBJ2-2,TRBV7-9,CASEGLGAGELFF,TGTGCCAGCGAGGGTCTAGGCGCCGGGGAGCTGTTTTTT
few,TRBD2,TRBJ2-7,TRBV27,CASSLSPGGLGEQYF,TGTGCCAGCAGTTTATCCCCGGGAGGGTTGGGGGAGCAGTACTTC
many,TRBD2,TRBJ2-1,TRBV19,CASSIRTSGRTLKNNEQFF,TGTGCCAGTAGTATAAGGACTAGCGGGAGAACCCTTAAGAACAATGAGCAGTTCTTC
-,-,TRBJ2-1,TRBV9,CASSVEGGMYNEQFF,TGTGCCAGCAGCGTAGAGGGCGGGATGTACAATGAGCAGTTCTTC
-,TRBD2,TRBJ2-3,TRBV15,CATSRDGLAGRDTQYF,TGTGCCACCAGCAGAGATGGACTAGCGGGCAGAGATACGCAGTATTTT
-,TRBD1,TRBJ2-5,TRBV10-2,CASTRTGGKETQYF,TGTGCCAGCACCCGGACAGGGGGTAAGGAGACCCAGTACTTC
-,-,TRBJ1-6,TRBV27,CASSFLQVSPLHF,TGTGCCAGCAGTTTCTTACAGGTTTCACCCCTCCACTTT
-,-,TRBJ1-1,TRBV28,CASSFPQETITEAFF,TGTGCCAGCAGTTTTCCTCAGGAAACGATCACTGAAGCTTTCTTT
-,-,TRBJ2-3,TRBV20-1,CSARRYTDTQYF,TGCAGTGCTAGGAGGTACACAGATACGCAGTATTTT
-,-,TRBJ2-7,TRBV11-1,CASSLEWGVYEQYF,TGTGCCAGCAGCTTGGAGTGGGGTGTCTACGAGCAGTACTTC
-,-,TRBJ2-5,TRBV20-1,CSAALPSEETQYF,TGCAGTGCCGCCCTCCCTTCAGAAGAGACCCAGTACTTC
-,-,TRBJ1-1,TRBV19,CASGDGNTEAFF,TGTGCCAGTGGGGACGGGAACACTGAAGCTTTCTTT
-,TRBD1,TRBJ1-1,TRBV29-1,CSSSGQSNTEAFF,TGCAGCTCCTCGGGACAGTCGAACACTGAAGCTTTCTTT
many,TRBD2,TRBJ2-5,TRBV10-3,CAISERGRLAAGETQYF,TGTGCCATCAGTGAAAGGGGTAGACTAGCTGCTGGAGAGACCCAGTACTTC
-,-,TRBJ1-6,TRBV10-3,CAISESNSPLHF,TGTGCCATCAGTGAGTCTAATTCACCCCTCCACTTT
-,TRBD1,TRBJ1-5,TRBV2,CASSRDRGTNQPQHF,TGTGCCAGCAGTAGGGACAGGGGTACCAATCAGCCCCAGCATTTT
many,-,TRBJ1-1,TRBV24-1,CATSDRGGDTEAFF,TGTGCCACCAGTGATAGGGGGGGAGACACTGAAGCTTTCTTT
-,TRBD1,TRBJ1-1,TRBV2,CASSETWTGRW,TGTGCCAGCAGTGAAACGTGGACAGGGAGGTGG
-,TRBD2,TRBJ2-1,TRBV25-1,CASSVPSGSNEQFF,TGTGCTAGCAGTGTTCCTAGCGGGAGTAATGAGCAGTTCTTC
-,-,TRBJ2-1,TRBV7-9,CASSLGGSPYEQFF,TGTGCCAGCAGCTTAGGGGGGAGTCCCTATGAGCAGTTCTTC
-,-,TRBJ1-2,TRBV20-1,CSAALGGYGYTF,TGCAGTGCTGCCCTGGGGGGTTATGGCTACACCTTC
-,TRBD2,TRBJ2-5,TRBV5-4,CASSLALAGGQETQYF,TGTGCCAGCAGCTTGGCACTAGCGGGGGGACAAGAGACCCAGTACTTC
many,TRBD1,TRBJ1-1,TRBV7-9,CASSLAQGRHTEAFF,TGTGCCAGCAGCTTAGCACAGGGGAGGCACACTGAAGCTTTCTTT
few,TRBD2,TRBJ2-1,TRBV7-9,CASSASGSKSDEQFF,TGTGCCAGCAGCGCCAGCGGGAGTAAGTCCGATGAGCAGTTCTTC
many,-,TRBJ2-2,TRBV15,CATSRGIGTVTGELFF,TGTGCCACCAGCAGAGGGATCGGGACGGTGACCGGGGAGCTGTTTTTT
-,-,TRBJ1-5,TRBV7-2,CASSLGGGWQPQHF,TGTGCCAGCAGCTTAGGGGGAGGGTGGCAGCCCCAGCATTTT
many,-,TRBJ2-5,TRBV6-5,CASSRAKAQETQYF,TGTGCCAGCAGTCGAGCTAAAGCGCAAGAGACCCAGTACTTC
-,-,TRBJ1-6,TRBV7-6,CASSLEGHTGSPLHF,TGTGCCAGCAGCCTCGAGGGGCACACGGGTTCACCCCTCCACTTT
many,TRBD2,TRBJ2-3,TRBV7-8,CASSLDRYKGGLDTQYF,TGTGCCAGCAGCTTAGATCGATATAAGGGAGGGTTAGATACGCAGTATTTT
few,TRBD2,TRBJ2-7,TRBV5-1,CASSLGPSGAPYEQYF,TGCGCCAGCAGCTTGGGTCCCAGCGGGGCACCCTACGAGCAGTACTTC
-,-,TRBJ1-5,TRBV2,CASSEGTLPGSQPQHF,TGTGCCAGCAGTGAAGGGACTCTACCCGGCAGTCAGCCCCAGCATTTT
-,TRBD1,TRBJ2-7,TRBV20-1,CSAPRQDRVLLEQYF,TGCAGTGCTCCCCGACAGGACAGGGTCCTTCTCGAGCAGTACTTC
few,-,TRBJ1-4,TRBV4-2,CASSLARGEKLFF,TGTGCCAGCAGCTTAGCAAGGGGGGAAAAACTGTTTTTT
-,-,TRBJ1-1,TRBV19,CASSIAGDTEAFF,TGTGCCAGTAGTATTGCAGGGGACACTGAAGCTTTCTTT
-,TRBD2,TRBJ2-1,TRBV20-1,CSAPRLAGGLNEQFF,TGCAGTGCCCCCCGACTAGCGGGGGGGCTGAATGAGCAGTTCTTC
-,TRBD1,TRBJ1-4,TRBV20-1,CSGDREGKLFF,TGCAGTGGGGACAGGGAGGGAAAACTGTTTTTT
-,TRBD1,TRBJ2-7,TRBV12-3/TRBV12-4,CASSVGQGTHEQYF,TGTGCCAGCAGTGTCGGACAGGGGACCCACGAGCAGTACTTC
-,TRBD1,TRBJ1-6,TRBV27,CASRPGQGADSPLHF,TGTGCCAGCAGACCGGGACAGGGGGCGGATTCACCCCTCCACTTT
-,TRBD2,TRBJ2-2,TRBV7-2,CASSYSGGANTGELFF,TGTGCCAGCAGCTATAGCGGGGGCGCGAACACCGGGGAGCTGTTTTTT